This TCR beta chain was identified in a study of blood T cell repertoires in COVID-19 (dated by TCRdb to the early 2020s). For the wider study: Collaborator samples came from the United States, Italy and Spain and covered acute and convalescent phases of COVID-19. The prospective study material was composed of cDNA or gDNA derived from T cells, B-cell-depleted T cells, or PBMCs. Subjects who had been exposed to COVID-19, were actively infected with it, or had recovered from it provided the deeply sampled blood TCRbeta repertoires that made up the dataset. The repertoires were released in a freely available public database meant as a resource for research on the immune response to SARS-CoV-2. The samples were drawn from the first 160 participants of the ongoing ImmuneRACE study and from 1,254 subjects provided by 6 global collaborators. Sample metadata almost always included a de-identified subject ID, COVID-19 status, age in years and sex. Where available, HLA class I and class II types were obtained from metadata supplied by the sample provider rather than from assay-based typing.

TCRbeta CDR3 regions were amplified from genomic DNA using the immunoSEQ Assay, a bias-controlled multiplex PCR. Turning to the authors' computational methods: Nucleated cell counts per sample were estimated from amplification of reference gene primers within the assay. To quantify the absolute abundance of each unique TCRbeta CDR3 rearrangement, sequence reads were collapsed and filtered. For each sample, productive Simpson clonality was calculated as the square root of Simpson's diversity index over productive rearrangements. This immuneACCESS table, as held by TCRdb, lists in-frame sequences with V and J called but not all clones. Of the missing ones, under half trace to an unresolved V gene in checked studies; the others have no known cause. V and J calls and clone size are as listed in that table; D and trimming were resolved from the DNA. This sample comprises approximately 98,000 clones, about four fifths of them detected only once. Together, the top ten hold 18% of the sample.

Study-wide conclusions, independent of this receptor: How much clinical and demographic metadata was included differed by source and by participant, and the metadata was provided uncurated.

Collaborating institutions collected whole blood in K2EDTA tubes following their own protocols. For TCRbeta analysis, collaborator samples were shipped as frozen whole blood, as isolated PBMCs, or as DNA extracted from either sample type. To note about this clone: What antigen it recognizes has not been identified. No much larger clone exists at a distance of one base, and base qualities are not known.

This receptor was identified in a man aged 80 or over with acute or convalescent COVID-19. The sequenced sample was peripheral blood.

The nucleotide sequence reads as follows: TGTGCCAGTAGTAAAGCGCAAGTGGATACGCAGTATTTT. The resulting protein is CASSKAQVDTQYF. The V and J genes are TRBV19 and TRBJ2-3; the D segment cannot be called with confidence. From the cysteine up to the phenylalanine, the CDR3 has a length of 13 residues. The kept DNA is CDR3 alone, 39 bases in frame from the first base. A distance of 11 bases separates the germline ends of V and J, which lose 4 bases and 6 bases respectively. Reading the germline V gene (reference sequence) gives CDR1 LNHDA and CDR2 SQIVND.